These 13 T cell receptor beta chains came from one sample sequenced in a study of shared clonotypes between healthy human individuals. The repertoire was sequenced with immunoSEQ multiplex PCR; TCRdb's copy has only in-frame clones and lacks some. The sample carries 600,000 to 800,000 clones, just under 75% recorded once. The sample comprised memory CD4+ T cells sorted from blood. Noted subset: CD45RA-negative fraction. The origin of the receptors is a woman aged 25-40 years in good health.

This clone has just one count. The V and J genes are TRBV11-3 and TRBJ2-1; D is undetermined. The CDR3 length is 15 residues. The germline gives CDR1 SGHNT, CDR2 YENEEA. The ends were cut back, 5 bases at V and 2 bases at J, with 13 bases in the middle. This chain's CDR3 is CASSPGAATYNEQFF. In DNA form, the CDR3 reads TGTGCCAGCAGCCCCGGAGCTGCTACCTACAATGAGCAGTTCTTC.

The V call is TRBV11-2, the J call TRBJ1-2; a possible D gene is TRBD1 (6 bases). Germline values: CDR1 SGHAT, CDR2 FQNNGV. This CDR3 is built from 17 residues. V was clipped by 4 bases and J by 3 bases, with 21 bases between them. CDR3 loop: CASSSPRLDRNHYGYTF. CDR3 DNA: TGTGCCAGCAGCTCCCCCCGCTTAGACAGGAACCACTATGGCTACACCTTC.

This clone occurred a few times. This sequence joins TRBV29-1 and TRBJ2-1, with unresolved D. Trimming pared 3 bases from V and 9 bases from J, leaving 6 bases between. CDR1 is SQVTM, CDR2 ANQGSEA, per germline. This CDR3 has 10 residues. The CDR3 DNA reads as TGCAGCGTTGATGATCGTGAGCAGTTCTTC. This gives the protein CSVDDREQFF.

This chain links TRBV30 with TRBJ2-1; D ambiguous. Trimming shortened V by 3 bases and J by 0 bases, and 9 bases separated the two germline ends. Germline CDR1 reads GTSNPN; CDR2 reads SVGIG (reference sequence). The CDR3 has 14 residues. CDR3 protein: CAWSPGRSYNEQFF. The CDR3 DNA sequence: TGTGCCTGGAGCCCCGGTCGCTCCTACAATGAGCAGTTCTTC.

The chain uses TRBV7-2 and TRBJ2-4; 7 nucleotides match TRBD2. The CDR3 totals 15 residues. From germline, CDR1 is SGHTA and CDR2 FQGNSA. The V gene end was trimmed by 3 bases and the J gene end by 6 bases; junction bases not matched to a gene: 8. This chain's CDR3 is CASSLREGLINIQYF. The CDR3 DNA reads as TGTGCCAGCAGCTTGAGGGAGGGCCTTATAAACATTCAGTACTTC.

This clone occurred a few times. CDR3 region: CASGASGVYNEQFF. The CDR3 DNA reads TGTGCCAGCGGGGCAAGCGGCGTCTACAATGAGCAGTTCTTC. The chain is built from TRBV7-2 and TRBJ2-1, with D perhaps TRBD1 or TRBD2 (5 bases each). The germline V and J ends were trimmed by 8 bases and 3 bases, with 14 bases remaining between them. This CDR3 region has 14 residues. Germline-derived CDR1 and CDR2 are SGHTA and FQGNSA.

The chain joins TRBV5-1 to TRBJ1-1; perhaps TRBD1 as D (5 bases). The CDR3 is 14 residues long. Germline CDR1 reads SGHRS; CDR2 reads YFSETQ. With 4 bases removed from V and 2 bases from J, the gap between germline ends came to 12 bases. CDR3 in amino acids: CASSKDRANTEAFF. The CDR3 DNA follows: TGCGCCAGCAGCAAAGACAGAGCAAACACTGAAGCTTTCTTT.

This rearrangement joins TRBV5-1 to TRBJ1-3; D gene ambiguous. V lost 0 bases to trimming and J lost 9 bases, with 13 bases between them. Germline V gene lookup returns CDR1 SGHRS and CDR2 YFSETQ. This CDR3 is 14 amino acids long. CDR3 amino acids: CASSLVATGSTIYF. The DNA of the CDR3 is TGCGCCAGCAGCTTGGTGGCAACGGGGAGCACCATATATTTT. The whole variable domain, filled in from reference TRBV5-1 and TRBJ1-3, reads KAGVTQTPRYLIKTRGQQVTLSCSPISGHRSVSWYQQTPGQGLQFLFEYFSETQRNKGNFPGRFSGRQFSNSRSEMNVSTLELGDSALYLCASSLVATGSTIYFGEGSWLTVV.

The chain carries TRBV7-8 and TRBJ1-1; tentative D call: TRBD1 (5 bases). Trimming left V 2 bases short and J 1 base short, with 11 bases between. Germline V lookup: CDR1 SGHVS, CDR2 FQNEAQ. This CDR3 is built from 15 residues. CDR3 residues: CASSLRDGSNTEAFF. The CDR3 DNA reads TGTGCCAGCAGCTTAAGGGACGGATCGAACACTGAAGCTTTCTTT.

This clone was detected once. The gene calls are TRBV7-8 and TRBJ2-1; 7 nucleotides line up with TRBD2. The CDR3 consists of 15 residues. The trim removed 3 bases at V and 6 bases at J, leaving 8 bases unmatched. Germline lookup yields CDR1 SGHVS and CDR2 FQNEAQ. CDR3 DNA: TGTGCCAGCAGCTTCCAAGCGGGGTTCGGCAATGAGCAGTTCTTC. It codes for CASSFQAGFGNEQFF.

This clone was picked up a small number of times. V and J are TRBV29-1 and TRBJ2-2; D is possibly TRBD2 (6 bases). V dropped 6 bases and J dropped 7 bases, with 18 bases sitting between them. The CDR3 extends over 14 amino acids. Germline CDR1 reads SQVTM; CDR2 reads ANQGSEA. DNA of the CDR3: TGCAGCGTCCAAGCCGTACTAGCTGGCGGGGAGCTGTTTTTT. The encoded protein is CSVQAVLAGGELFF.

This clone occurred a few times. CDR3 sequence (DNA): TGTGCCAGCAGCGTTACCGGGACTTGGACCGATGAGCAGTTCTTC. Its translation: CASSVTGTWTDEQFF. J is TRBJ2-1 and V is TRBV9, with a possible D match to TRBD2 (6 bases). The CDR3 sequence is 15 residues long. Per germline, CDR1 SGDLS and CDR2 YYNGEE. Deletions cut 2 bases from V and 8 bases from J, with 17 bases between. The variable domain in full, with the rest retrieved from reference TRBV9 and TRBJ2-1, is DSGVTQTPKHLITATGQRVTLRCSPRSGDLSVYWYQQSLDQGLQFLIQYYNGEERAKGNILERFSAQQFPDLHSELNLSSLELGDSALYFCASSVTGTWTDEQFFGPGTRLTVL.

The rearrangement links TRBV5-1 to TRBJ2-1; tentatively, D is TRBD2 (5 bases). Trimming took off 0 bases at V and 4 bases at J, with 8 bases between the two ends. Germline assignment: CDR1 SGHRS and CDR2 YFSETQ. The CDR3 has 14 residues. The CDR3 DNA follows: TGCGCCAGCAGCTTGGATAGCGTGTACAATGAGCAGTTCTTC. This codes for CASSLDSVYNEQFF.